The present T cell receptor (beta chain) was sequenced within a study of technical replicates of blood from a handful of donors (dated by TCRdb to about 2017). Receptor libraries were prepared by the immunoSEQ multiplex PCR assay. Imported from immuneACCESS, the table was reduced by TCRdb to in-frame sequences with V and J called. These copies leave out some clones; in studies compared against another copy, an unresolved V gene accounts for under half, and the cause of the remainder is not known. This sample lists tens of thousands of clones; roughly nine tenths were detected once. Jointly, the top ten make up roughly 5% of the sample. Details on this clone: No cognate antigen has been identified for it. Per-nucleotide qualities are absent, and no much larger clonotype sits a single base away.

From the cysteine up to the phenylalanine, the CDR3 has a length of 16 residues. The retained sequence is limited to the CDR3, 48 bases, with the frame set at the first base. The CDR1 and CDR2 encoded by the germline V gene are MGHRA and YSYEKL. V is clipped by 4 bases and J by 5 bases, and the sequence between their germline boundaries is 18 bases long. The material sequenced was PBMCs. The sequence is built from TRBV4-1 and TRBJ1-5; perhaps TRBD1 is the D gene, with 5 bases matching. This receptor was identified in a human donor in good health. Some clones in this sample may be carry-over from other donors' samples. The bases are TGCGCCAGCAGCCTCTCCCAGGGCGGTAGGGATCAGCCCCAGCATTTT. It codes for CASSLSQGGRDQPQHF.